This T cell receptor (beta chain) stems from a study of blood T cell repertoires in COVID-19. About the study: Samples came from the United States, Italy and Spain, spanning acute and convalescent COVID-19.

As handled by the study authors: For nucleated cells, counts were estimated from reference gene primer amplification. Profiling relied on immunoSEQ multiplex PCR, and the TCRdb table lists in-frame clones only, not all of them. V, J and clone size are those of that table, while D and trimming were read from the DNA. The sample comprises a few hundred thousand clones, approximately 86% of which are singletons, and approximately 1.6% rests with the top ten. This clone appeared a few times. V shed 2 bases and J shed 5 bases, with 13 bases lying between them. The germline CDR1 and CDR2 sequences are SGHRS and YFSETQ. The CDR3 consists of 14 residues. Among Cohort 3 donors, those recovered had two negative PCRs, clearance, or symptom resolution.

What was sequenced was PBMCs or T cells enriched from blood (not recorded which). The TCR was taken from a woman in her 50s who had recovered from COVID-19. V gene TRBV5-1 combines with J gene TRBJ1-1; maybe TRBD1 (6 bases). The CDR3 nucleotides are TGCGCCAGCAGCTTCGGCAGGGGAAGTACTGAAGCTTTCTTT. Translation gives CASSFGRGSTEAFF.